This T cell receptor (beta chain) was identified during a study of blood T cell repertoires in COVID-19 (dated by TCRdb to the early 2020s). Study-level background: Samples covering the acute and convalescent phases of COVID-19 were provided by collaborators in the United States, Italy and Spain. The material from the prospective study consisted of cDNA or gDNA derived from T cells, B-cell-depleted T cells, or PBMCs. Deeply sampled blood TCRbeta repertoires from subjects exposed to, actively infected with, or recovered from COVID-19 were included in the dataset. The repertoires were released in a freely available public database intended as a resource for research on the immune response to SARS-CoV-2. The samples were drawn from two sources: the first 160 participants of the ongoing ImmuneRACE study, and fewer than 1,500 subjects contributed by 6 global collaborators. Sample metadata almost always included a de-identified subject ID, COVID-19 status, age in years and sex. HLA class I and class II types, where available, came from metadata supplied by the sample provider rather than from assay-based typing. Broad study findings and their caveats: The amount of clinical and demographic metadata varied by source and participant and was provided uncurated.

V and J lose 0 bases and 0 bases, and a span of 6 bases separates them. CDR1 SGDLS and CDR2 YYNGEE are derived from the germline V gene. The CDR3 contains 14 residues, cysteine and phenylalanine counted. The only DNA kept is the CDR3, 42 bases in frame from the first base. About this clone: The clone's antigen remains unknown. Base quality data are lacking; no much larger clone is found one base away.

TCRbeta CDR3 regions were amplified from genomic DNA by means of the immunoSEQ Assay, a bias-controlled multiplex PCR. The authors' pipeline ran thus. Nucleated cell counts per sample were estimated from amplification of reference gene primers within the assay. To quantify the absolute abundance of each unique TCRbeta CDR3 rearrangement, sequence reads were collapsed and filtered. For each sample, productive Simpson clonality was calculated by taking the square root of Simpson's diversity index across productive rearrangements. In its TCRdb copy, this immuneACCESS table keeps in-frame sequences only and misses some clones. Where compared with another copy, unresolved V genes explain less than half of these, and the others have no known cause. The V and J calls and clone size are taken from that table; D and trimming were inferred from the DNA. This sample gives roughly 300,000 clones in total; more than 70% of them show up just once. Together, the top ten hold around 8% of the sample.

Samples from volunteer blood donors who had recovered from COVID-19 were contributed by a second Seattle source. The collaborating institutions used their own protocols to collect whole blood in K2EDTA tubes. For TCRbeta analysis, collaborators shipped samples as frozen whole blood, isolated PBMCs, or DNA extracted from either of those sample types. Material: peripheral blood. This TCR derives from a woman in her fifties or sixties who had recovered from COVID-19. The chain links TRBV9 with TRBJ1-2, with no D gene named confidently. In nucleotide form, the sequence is TGTGCCAGCAGCGTAGTCCCAGCTAACTATGGCTACACCTTC. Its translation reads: CASSVVPANYGYTF.